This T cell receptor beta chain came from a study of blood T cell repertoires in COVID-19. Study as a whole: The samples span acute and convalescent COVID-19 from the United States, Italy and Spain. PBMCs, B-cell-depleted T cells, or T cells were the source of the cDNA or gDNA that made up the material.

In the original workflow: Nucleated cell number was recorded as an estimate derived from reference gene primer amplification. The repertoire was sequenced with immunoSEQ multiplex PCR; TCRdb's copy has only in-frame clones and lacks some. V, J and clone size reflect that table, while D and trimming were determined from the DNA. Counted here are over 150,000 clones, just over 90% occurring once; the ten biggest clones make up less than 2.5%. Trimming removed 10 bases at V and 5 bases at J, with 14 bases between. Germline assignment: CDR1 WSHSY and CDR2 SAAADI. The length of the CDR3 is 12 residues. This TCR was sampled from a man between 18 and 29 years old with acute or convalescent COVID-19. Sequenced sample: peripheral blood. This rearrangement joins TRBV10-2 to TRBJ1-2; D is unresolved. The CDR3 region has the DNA TGCGCCACCGCGCCCGGGTGGTATGGCTACACCTTC. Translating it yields CATAPGWYGYTF.